This T cell receptor beta chain originates from a study of blood T cell repertoires in COVID-19. About the research overall: Acute and convalescent COVID-19 samples came from the United States, Italy and Spain. PBMCs, B-cell-depleted T cells, or T cells provided the cDNA or gDNA that made up the material.

V lost 5 bases and J lost 8, with 15 bases in between. Germline CDR1 reads MNHEY; CDR2 reads SVGAGI. The CDR3 has 13 residues. Everyone who took part was roughly 18 to 90 years old, and they came from about two dozen US areas. A COVID-19 case had been met by exposed participants during the 2 weeks before study entry. The assay was immunoSEQ multiplex PCR, and TCRdb's table has in-frame clones only and misses some. This table has some 400,000 clones, about 89% appearing once. The TCR sequence derives from a woman aged 35 to 49 who had been exposed to COVID-19. The sequenced sample consisted of PBMCs or T cells enriched from blood (not recorded which). The rearrangement uses TRBV6-5 and TRBJ1-2; D may be TRBD1 (5 bases). The CDR3, as DNA: TGTGCCAGCAGTCCACCCCAGGGTGAGGGCTACACCTTC. It specifies CASSPPQGEGYTF.